This TCR beta chain was recorded in a study of CD8 T cells in Susac syndrome. Trimming removed 4 bases from V and 3 bases from J, with 9 bases in between. There are 12 residues in the CDR3. Germline V gene sequence: CDR1 SQVTM, CDR2 ANQGSEA. An input of roughly 0.5 to 1 ug of RNA was subjected to reverse transcription using random hexamers. Via MiXCR, TCRdb re-called the immunoSEQ multiplex PCR reads, giving one row per CDR3 protein. The table records some 100,000 distinct CDR3 sequences, approximately 93% of them present only once. The chain links TRBV29-1 to TRBJ1-2, with no clear D. This clonotype was obtained from a human donor with multiple sclerosis. The material sequenced was CD4+ T cells from PBMCs. CDR3 sequence (DNA): TGCAGCGTTGGTATTTCGGACTATGGCTACACCTTC. Encoded protein: CSVGISDYGYTF.